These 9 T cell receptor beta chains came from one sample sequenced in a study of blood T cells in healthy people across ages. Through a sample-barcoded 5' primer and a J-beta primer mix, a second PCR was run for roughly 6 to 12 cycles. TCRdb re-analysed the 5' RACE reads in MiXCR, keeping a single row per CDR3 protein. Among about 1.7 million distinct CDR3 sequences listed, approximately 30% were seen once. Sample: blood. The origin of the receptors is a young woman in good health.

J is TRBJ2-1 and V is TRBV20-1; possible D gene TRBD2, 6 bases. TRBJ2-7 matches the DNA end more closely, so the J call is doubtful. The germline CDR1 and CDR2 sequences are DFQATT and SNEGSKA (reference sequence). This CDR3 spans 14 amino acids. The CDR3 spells CSAAAGFGYNEQYF. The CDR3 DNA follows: TGCAGTGCCGCTGCGGGATTCGGGTACAATGAGCAGTACTTC.

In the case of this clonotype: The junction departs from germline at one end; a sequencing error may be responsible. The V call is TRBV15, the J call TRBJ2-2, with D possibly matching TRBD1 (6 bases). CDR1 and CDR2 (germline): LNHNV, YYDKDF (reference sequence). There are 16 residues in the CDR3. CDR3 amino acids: CATSPSDSQNTGELFF. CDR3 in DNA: TGTGCCACCAGCCCTTCGGACAGCCAGAACACCGGGGAGTTGTTTTTT.

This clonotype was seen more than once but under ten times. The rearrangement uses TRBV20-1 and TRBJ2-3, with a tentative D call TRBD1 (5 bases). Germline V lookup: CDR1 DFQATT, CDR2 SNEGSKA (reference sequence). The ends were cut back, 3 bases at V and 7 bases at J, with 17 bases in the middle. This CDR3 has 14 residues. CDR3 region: CSARVSRGTNTQYF. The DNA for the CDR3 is TGCAGTGCTAGGGTATCAAGGGGAACCAATACGCAGTATTTT.

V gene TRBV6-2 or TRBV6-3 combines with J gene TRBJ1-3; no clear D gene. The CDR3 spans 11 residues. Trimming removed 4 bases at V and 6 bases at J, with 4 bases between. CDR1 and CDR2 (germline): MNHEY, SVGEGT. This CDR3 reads CASSWVNTIYF. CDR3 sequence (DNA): TGTGCCAGCAGTTGGGTAAACACCATATATTTT.

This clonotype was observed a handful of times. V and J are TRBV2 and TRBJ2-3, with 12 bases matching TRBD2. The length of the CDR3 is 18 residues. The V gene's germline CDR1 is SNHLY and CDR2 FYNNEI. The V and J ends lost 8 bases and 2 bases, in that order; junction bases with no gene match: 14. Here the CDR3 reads CASVPTSGGQAFTDTQYF. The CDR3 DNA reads TGTGCCAGCGTCCCGACTAGCGGGGGCCAAGCCTTCACAGATACGCAGTATTTT.

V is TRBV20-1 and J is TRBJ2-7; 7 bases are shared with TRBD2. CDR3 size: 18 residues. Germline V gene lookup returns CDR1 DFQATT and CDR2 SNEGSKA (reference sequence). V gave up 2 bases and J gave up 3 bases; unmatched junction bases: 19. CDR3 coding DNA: TGCAGTGCTAGAATAGCGGGTGTGGGGACTAACCTCTTCTACGAGCAGTACTTC. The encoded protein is CSARIAGVGTNLFYEQYF.

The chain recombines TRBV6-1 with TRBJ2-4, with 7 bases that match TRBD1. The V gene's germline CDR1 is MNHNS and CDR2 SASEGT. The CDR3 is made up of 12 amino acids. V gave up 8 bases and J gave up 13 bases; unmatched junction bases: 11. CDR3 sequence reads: CASGDRVREQYF. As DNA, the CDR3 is TGTGCCAGCGGCGACAGGGTTCGAGAGCAGTACTTC.

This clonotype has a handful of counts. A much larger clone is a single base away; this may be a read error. This chain's CDR3 is CASSSRQPHDTYEQYF. The CDR3 region has the DNA TGTGCCAGCAGCTCACGACAGCCTCATGATACCTACGAGCAGTACTTC. The V and J genes are TRBV7-6 and TRBJ2-7; the D gene is possibly TRBD1 (5 bases). The CDR3 covers 16 residues. Germline assignment: CDR1 SGHVS and CDR2 FNYEAQ. Trimming removed 4 bases from V and 2 bases from J, with 18 bases in between.

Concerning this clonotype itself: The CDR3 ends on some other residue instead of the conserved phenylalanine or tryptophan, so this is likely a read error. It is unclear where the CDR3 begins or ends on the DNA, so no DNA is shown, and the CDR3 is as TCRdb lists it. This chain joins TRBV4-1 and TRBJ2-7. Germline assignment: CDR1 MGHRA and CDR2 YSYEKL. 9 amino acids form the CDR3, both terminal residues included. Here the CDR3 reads CASSQDKNL.